A selection of T cell receptor beta chains follows, all from one sample in a study. TCRdb ran MiXCR on the 5' RACE reads and lists one entry per CDR3 protein. The sample records roughly 56,000 distinct CDR3 sequences, approximately 29% being singletons. What was sequenced was tumor-infiltrating naive CD4+ T cells sorted from the breast tumor. These receptors all stem from a female donor with breast cancer. CDR3s include the opening cysteine and the closing phenylalanine or tryptophan. D genes are given only for firm matches. Rows may omit the clone size; those that give it use once, few, many or a size class.

TRBJ2-5 TRBV5-6 16 - many CASSLQLGGVQETQYF TGTGCCAGCAGCTTGCAACTAGGCGGGGTCCAAGAGACCCAGTACTTC
TRBJ1-1 TRBV6-5 13 - few CASSLSELTEAFF TGTGCCAGCAGTTTATCTGAATTAACTGAAGCTTTCTTT
TRBJ2-7 TRBV5-1 13 - - CASSPQGNYEQYF TGCGCCAGCAGCCCACAAGGGAACTACGAGCAGTACTTC
TRBJ2-1 TRBV5-6 17 - few CASSLGELRLDHNEQFF TGTGCCAGCAGCTTAGGGGAATTGAGGCTAGATCACAATGAGCAGTTCTTC
TRBJ2-3 TRBV9 16 TRBD2 - CASSVGAAGGADTQYF TGCGCCAGCAGCGTAGGGGCAGCGGGGGGGGCAGATACGCAGTATTTT
TRBJ1-1 TRBV5-4 14 TRBD1 many CASSGKTGDTEAFF TGTGCCAGCAGCGGAAAGACAGGGGACACTGAAGCTTTCTTT
TRBJ2-7 TRBV4-3 13 - few CASSQAQGYEQYF TGCGCCAGCAGCCAAGCCCAGGGCTACGAGCAGTACTTC
TRBJ1-1 TRBV5-1 13 - few CASSLGQDTEAFF TGCGCCAGCAGCTTGGGACAGGACACTGAAGCTTTCTTT
TRBJ1-1 TRBV6-1 13 - - CASSLVGDTEAFF TGTGCCAGCAGTCTGGTCGGGGACACTGAAGCTTTCTTT
TRBJ1-2 TRBV6-6 12 - many CASSYSNDGYTF TGTGCCAGCAGTTACTCGAACGATGGCTACACCTTC
TRBJ2-1 TRBV5-1 16 - medium-sized CASSLVPSVSNNEQFF TGCGCCAGCAGCTTGGTCCCTAGTGTGAGCAACAATGAGCAGTTCTTC
TRBJ2-1 TRBV6-1 15 TRBD2 - CASSRTSGDINEQFF TGTGCCAGCAGTCGAACTAGCGGGGATATCAATGAGCAGTTCTTC
TRBJ1-1 TRBV27 12 - - CASSKGGTEAFF TGTGCCAGCAGTAAAGGGGGCACTGAAGCTTTCTTT
TRBJ2-1 TRBV11-2 15 - few CASSFPGSSYNEQFF TGTGCCAGCAGCTTCCCGGGTAGCTCCTACAATGAGCAGTTCTTC
TRBJ1-5 TRBV10-3 15 TRBD1 - CAISADRGQGQPQHF TGTGCCATCAGCGCGGACAGGGGGCAAGGACAGCCCCAGCATTTT
TRBJ2-5 TRBV7-2 12 - medium-sized CASSLPVGTQYF TGTGCCAGCAGCCTCCCTGTTGGGACCCAGTACTTC
TRBJ2-3 TRBV7-7 10 - - CATVRETQYF TGTGCTACCGTCCGGGAAACGCAGTATTTT